The 27 T cell receptor beta chains in this list originate from one sample, sequenced in a study of T cell changes during pregnancy in multiple sclerosis. The assay was immunoSEQ multiplex PCR, and TCRdb's table has in-frame clones only and misses some. The sample comprises 40,000 to 55,000 clones, about 90% of which are singletons, and about 1.5% rests with the top ten. This material consisted of peripheral blood, taken in the first trimester of pregnancy. All receptors derive from a female donor in good health, enrolled as a control in a pregnancy study.

The rearrangement uses TRBV18 and TRBJ1-4, with 7 bases that match TRBD1. Germline V CDR1 and CDR2: KGHSH, LQKENI. This CDR3 is 16 amino acids long. The trim removed 3 bases at V and 0 bases at J, leaving 4 bases unmatched. The CDR3, as DNA: TGTGCCAGCTCACCCTCGGGACAGACAACTAATGAAAAACTGTTTTTT. Amino acids: CASSPSGQTTNEKLFF.

The V and J genes are TRBV4-2 and TRBJ2-7, with 9 bases lining up with TRBD2. Germline CDR1 and CDR2: LGHNA and YNFKEQ. V gave up 1 base and J gave up 4 bases; unmatched junction bases: 5. This CDR3 is built from 15 residues. The CDR3 sequence: CASSQVSGSSYEQYF. The CDR3 bases are TGTGCCAGCAGCCAAGTTAGCGGGAGCAGTTACGAGCAGTACTTC.

As DNA, the CDR3 is TGTGCCAGCAGCTTCGGGACAGGGGGCTACGAGCAGTACTTC. This codes for CASSFGTGGYEQYF. This sequence joins TRBV7-6 and TRBJ2-7; 11 nucleotides match TRBD1. The trim removed 3 bases at V and 3 bases at J, leaving 1 base unmatched. Germline assignment: CDR1 SGHVS and CDR2 FNYEAQ. This CDR3 spans 14 amino acids. Variable domain in full (rest from reference TRBV7-6 and TRBJ2-7): GAGVSQSPRYKVTKRGQDVALRCDPISGHVSLYWYRQALGQGPEFLTYFNYEAQQDKSGLPNDRFSAERPEGSISTLTIQRTEQRDSAMYRCASSFGTGGYEQYFGPGTRLTVT.

This clone appeared a few times. This chain joins TRBV10-1 and TRBJ2-7; D perhaps matches TRBD1 (6 bases). Germline V gene sequence: CDR1 WNHNN, CDR2 SYGVQD (reference sequence). Trimming stripped 3 bases from V and 4 bases from J, with 13 bases between. The CDR3 covers 14 residues. CDR3 sequence: CASSDGTIEYEQYF. CDR3 DNA sequence: TGCGCCAGCAGTGATGGGACAATTGAGTACGAGCAGTACTTC.

The chain couples TRBV29-1 to TRBJ2-1; TRBD2 matches at 7 bases. Germline V lookup: CDR1 SQVTM, CDR2 ANQGSEA. V lost 7 bases to trimming and J lost 6 bases; unmatched junction nucleotides: 12. The CDR3 runs 14 residues. Written as DNA, the CDR3 is TGCAGCGGGGTGACTAGCCGGAGAGGCAATGAGCAGTTCTTC. This translates into CSGVTSRRGNEQFF.

This chain links TRBV5-6 with TRBJ2-3; possibly TRBD1 for D (5 bases). The CDR3 runs 13 residues. The V end was cut by 4 bases, the J end by 4 bases, with 10 bases between. Germline assignment: CDR1 SGHDT and CDR2 YYEEEE. The chain's CDR3 is CASSADTADTQYF. CDR3 in DNA: TGTGCCAGCAGCGCGGACACCGCAGATACGCAGTATTTT. The full variable domain, in which reference TRBV5-6 and TRBJ2-3 provide the parts outside the CDR3, is DAGVTQSPTHLIKTRGQQVTLRCSPKSGHDTVSWYQQALGQGPQFIFQYYEEEERQRGNFPDRFSGHQFPNYSSELNVNALLLGDSALYLCASSADTADTQYFGPGTRLTVL.

V gene TRBV5-5 combines with J gene TRBJ2-7; D not resolved. CDR1 and CDR2 from the germline V gene are SGHKS and YYEKEE (reference sequence). V lost 0 bases, J lost 0 bases, and 10 bases lay in between. CDR3 length: 15 amino acids. CDR3 sequence (DNA): TGTGCCAGCAGCTTGGAACCGGGTCCCTCCTACGAGCAGTACTTC. Its translation is CASSLEPGPSYEQYF.

The rearrangement uses TRBV5-5 and TRBJ1-5; no firm D call. The CDR3 totals 17 residues. The V and J ends lost 0 bases and 0 bases respectively, with 13 bases between them. CDR1 and CDR2 (germline): SGHKS, YYEKEE (reference sequence). CDR3 sequence reads: CASSLVGSGSSNQPQHF. The CDR3, as DNA: TGTGCCAGCAGCTTGGTGGGGTCGGGATCTAGCAATCAGCCCCAGCATTTT.

V usage is TRBV7-2 and J usage is TRBJ2-5, with TRBD2 as a possible D gene (6 bases). The CDR3 is made up of 14 amino acids. Trimming shortened V by 2 bases and J by 2 bases, and 9 bases separated the two germline ends. Looked up from germline, CDR1 is SGHTA and CDR2 is FQGNSA. This CDR3 is CASSLWRGQETQYF. As DNA, the CDR3 is TGTGCCAGCAGCTTATGGCGGGGACAAGAGACCCAGTACTTC.

The gene calls are TRBV25-1 and TRBJ2-2, with a weak D call TRBD1 (6 bases). CDR3 length equals 15 residues. Germline values: CDR1 MGHDK, CDR2 SYGVNS. V was shortened by 5 bases and J by 1 base, with 11 bases between the two germline ends. As DNA, the CDR3 is TGTGCCAGCAGTTTCGGGACACTGAACACCGGGGAGCTGTTTTTT. Translation gives CASSFGTLNTGELFF.

The chain joins TRBV10-3 to TRBJ1-3; possibly TRBD1 for D (6 bases). The CDR3 is made up of 18 amino acids. V lost 4 bases, J lost 2 bases, and 21 bases lay in between. Germline CDR1 ENHRY, CDR2 SYGVKD. CDR3 DNA: TGTGCCATCAGTGTTTTGGGGGGGCGCAGAAAAACTGGAAACACCATATATTTT. This codes for CAISVLGGRRKTGNTIYF.

The V gene is TRBV5-6, the J gene TRBJ2-3; possible D gene TRBD1, 6 bases. Deletions cut 7 bases from V and 8 bases from J, with 20 bases between. Germline values: CDR1 SGHDT, CDR2 YYEEEE. The CDR3 extends over 14 amino acids. CDR3 nucleotide sequence: TGTGCCAGCCGTAAAAGTACAGGGATCGGTACGCAGTATTTT. Translating it yields CASRKSTGIGTQYF.

V and J are TRBV27 and TRBJ2-7; perhaps TRBD1 as D (5 bases). The CDR3 totals 14 residues. Germline V gene lookup returns CDR1 MNHEY and CDR2 SMNVEV (reference sequence). V was pared by 6 bases and J by 2 bases, with 14 bases between. The CDR3: CASSPGQGAYEQYF. As DNA, the CDR3 is TGTGCCAGCAGCCCAGGGCAGGGCGCCTACGAGCAGTACTTC.

The V call is TRBV5-8, the J call TRBJ1-4; D is unclear. The V end was cut by 3 bases, the J end by 9 bases, with 3 bases between. This CDR3 has 10 residues. CDR1 is SGHTS, CDR2 YDEGEE, per germline. CDR3 region: CASSWQKLFF. CDR3 bases: TGTGCCAGCAGCTGGCAAAAACTGTTTTTT.

The V call is TRBV11-2, the J call TRBJ1-1, with 7 bases identical to TRBD1. V dropped 0 bases and J dropped 8; count of bases not matched to a gene: 15. Germline CDR1 and CDR2: SGHAT and FQNNGV. This CDR3 region has 17 residues. The CDR3 coding sequence is TGTGCCAGCAGCTTAGATCGTACAGGGGCTCTATCATTAGAAGCTTTCTTT. Translating gives CASSLDRTGALSLEAFF.

The chain combines TRBV18 with TRBJ1-2; TRBD1 matches at 8 bases. Germline-derived CDR1 and CDR2 are KGHSH and LQKENI. The CDR3 runs 14 residues. V dropped 3 bases and J dropped 7; count of bases not matched to a gene: 7. DNA of the CDR3: TGTGCCAGCTCACCCGGACAGGGAAGGGGTGGCTACACCTTC. It codes for CASSPGQGRGGYTF.

J is TRBJ2-7 and V is TRBV29-1, with D perhaps TRBD2 (5 bases). CDR1 and CDR2 (germline): SQVTM, ANQGSEA. V was trimmed by 3 bases and J by 1 base, leaving 19 bases between them. CDR3 length: 16 residues. CDR3 in amino acids: CSVERQTGSLSYEQYF. As DNA, the CDR3 is TGCAGCGTTGAGAGGCAAACGGGATCCCTATCCTACGAGCAGTACTTC.

This chain uses TRBV30 with TRBJ1-3, with a tentative D call TRBD1 (6 bases). This CDR3 comprises 15 residues. CDR1 GTSNPN and CDR2 SVGIG come from the germline V gene (reference sequence). Trimming removed 3 bases from V and 0 bases from J, with 12 bases in between. The CDR3 coding sequence is TGTGCCTGGAGCCCAATGGACAGCTCTGGAAACACCATATATTTT. Protein: CAWSPMDSSGNTIYF.

This clone was counted only a few times. The V and J genes are TRBV28 and TRBJ1-5; D may be TRBD1 (6 bases). The CDR3 sequence is 12 residues long. Trimming shortened V by 7 bases and J by 4 bases, and 8 bases separated the two germline ends. In germline, CDR1 is MDHEN, CDR2 SYDVKM. CDR3 in amino acids: CASTTGNQPQHF. CDR3 DNA: TGTGCCAGCACCACAGGGAATCAGCCCCAGCATTTT.

CDR3 in DNA: TGCAGCGTTGGTATTGTGGCTGCCGCGAACACTGAAGCTTTCTTT. Its translation: CSVGIVAAANTEAFF. The rearrangement uses TRBV29-1 and TRBJ1-1; no definite D call. V lost 4 bases and J lost 1, with 16 bases in between. Per germline, CDR1 SQVTM and CDR2 ANQGSEA. The CDR3 runs 15 residues.

V and J are TRBV11-2 and TRBJ2-7, with D possibly TRBD1 on 6 matching bases. This CDR3 contains 16 residues. Germline V lookup: CDR1 SGHAT, CDR2 FQNNGV. V was pared by 3 bases and J by 3 bases, with 18 bases between. CDR3 loop: CASSLFPGGDYYEQYF. Here the CDR3 DNA reads TGTGCCAGCAGCTTGTTCCCTGGGGGCGACTACTACGAGCAGTACTTC.

The V gene is TRBV4-1, the J gene TRBJ1-2; D gene uncertain. The CDR3 is 13 amino acids. Between the trimmed V and J ends, which lost 3 bases and 2 bases, there was a span of 7 bases. CDR1 is MGHRA and CDR2 is YSYEKL in the germline V gene. Here the CDR3 DNA reads TGCGCCAGCAGCCACACAGTAAACTATGGCTACACCTTC. Protein: CASSHTVNYGYTF.

This rearrangement joins TRBV19 to TRBJ1-1; D perhaps matches TRBD1 (5 bases). This CDR3 region has 15 residues. V dropped 6 bases and J dropped 3 bases, with 17 bases sitting between them. In germline, CDR1 is LNHDA, CDR2 SQIVND (reference sequence). Here the CDR3 DNA reads TGTGCCAGTAGCTCAGGGCGCTGGGTGGACACTGAAGCTTTCTTT. Its translation is CASSSGRWVDTEAFF.

This chain links TRBV4-3 with TRBJ2-7, with 7 bases identical to TRBD2. This CDR3 has 15 amino acids. After removal of 2 bases from V and 1 base from J, the junction contained 5 bases not matched to a gene. Germline-derived CDR1 and CDR2 are LGHNA and YSLEER. In DNA, the CDR3 is TGCGCCAGCAGCCAATCCCCGGGGGGTTCCTACGAGCAGTACTTC. Translated: CASSQSPGGSYEQYF.

As DNA, the CDR3 is TGTGCCAGCAGTTCCGGGACAGGGGATAATGAAAAACTGTTTTTT. Residues: CASSSGTGDNEKLFF. The chain uses TRBV6-6 and TRBJ1-4, with 10 bases fitting TRBD1. The CDR3 consists of 15 residues. Germline CDR1 MNHNY, CDR2 SVGAGI (reference sequence). V was pared by 4 bases and J by 4 bases, with 3 bases of the junction left unmatched.

The rearrangement joins TRBV12-5 to TRBJ2-3; 10 bases align to TRBD2. Germline CDR1 is LGHNT and CDR2 is FRNRAP. The CDR3 loop spans 15 amino acids. The J segment lost 1 base and the V segment lost 4 bases, leaving 2 bases of the junction unmatched. The CDR3 DNA follows: TGTGCTAGTGGTTACCTAGCGGGGGGCACAGATACGCAGTATTTT. This codes for CASGYLAGGTDTQYF. Supplemented by reference TRBV12-5 and TRBJ2-3, the full variable domain reads DARVTQTPRHKVTEMGQEVTMRCQPILGHNTVFWYRQTMMQGLELLAYFRNRAPLDDSGMPKDRFSAEMPDATLATLKIQPSEPRDSAVYFCASGYLAGGTDTQYFGPGTRLTVL.

The chain couples TRBV19 to TRBJ2-1; 8 bases are shared with TRBD2. This CDR3 comprises 16 residues. With V trimmed by 2 bases and J by 8 bases, 11 bases remained unmatched. Germline loops: CDR1 LNHDA, CDR2 SQIVND (reference sequence). The DNA of the CDR3 is TGTGCCAGTAGTATATTATACGGGAGGGCCAGGCATGAGCAGTTCTTC. This codes for CASSILYGRARHEQFF.